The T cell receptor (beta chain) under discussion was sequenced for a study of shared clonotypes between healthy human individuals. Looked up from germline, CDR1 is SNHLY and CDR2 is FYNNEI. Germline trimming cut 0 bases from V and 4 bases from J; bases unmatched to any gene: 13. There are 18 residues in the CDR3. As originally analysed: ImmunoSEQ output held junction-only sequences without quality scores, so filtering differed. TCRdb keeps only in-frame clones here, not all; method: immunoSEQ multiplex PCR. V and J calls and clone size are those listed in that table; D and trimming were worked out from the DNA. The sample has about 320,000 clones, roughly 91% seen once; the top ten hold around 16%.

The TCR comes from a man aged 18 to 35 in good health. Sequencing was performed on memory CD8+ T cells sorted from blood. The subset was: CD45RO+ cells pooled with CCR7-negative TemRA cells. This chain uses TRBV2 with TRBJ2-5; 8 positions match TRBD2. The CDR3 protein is CASSEAYHDREGGETQYF. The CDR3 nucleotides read TGTGCCAGCAGTGAAGCTTACCATGATCGGGAGGGGGGAGAGACCCAGTACTTC.